The text below deals with one T cell receptor (beta chain). Its cognate antigen is unknown. The data belong to a study of blood T cells in healthy people across ages. This CDR3 comprises 16 residues. V lost 5 bases, J lost 7 bases, and 11 bases stayed unmatched. Germline-derived CDR1 and CDR2 are SGHTA and FQGTGA. The study recruited healthy Caucasian donors from Russia who were aged about 6 to 100. Using a J-beta primer mix together with a sample-barcoded 5' primer, a second PCR was run for roughly 6 to 11 cycles. TCRdb re-called the 5' RACE reads through MiXCR, storing one row per CDR3 protein. The profile shows about 750,000 distinct CDR3 sequences, about 55% of them singletons. General study findings and limits: Percentage of naive T cells showed a strong correlation with TCR beta diversity. Long-lived and aged donors differed, with more naive CD4+ cells and higher diversity in the long-lived.

The chain has TRBV7-3 and TRBJ2-1; 10 bases are shared with TRBD2. Sample: blood. This TCR came from a man at least 80 years old in good health. CDR3 residues: CASSPRASGRNNEQFF. The CDR3, as DNA: TGTGCCAGCAGCCCTCGGGCTAGCGGGAGAAATAATGAGCAGTTCTTC.